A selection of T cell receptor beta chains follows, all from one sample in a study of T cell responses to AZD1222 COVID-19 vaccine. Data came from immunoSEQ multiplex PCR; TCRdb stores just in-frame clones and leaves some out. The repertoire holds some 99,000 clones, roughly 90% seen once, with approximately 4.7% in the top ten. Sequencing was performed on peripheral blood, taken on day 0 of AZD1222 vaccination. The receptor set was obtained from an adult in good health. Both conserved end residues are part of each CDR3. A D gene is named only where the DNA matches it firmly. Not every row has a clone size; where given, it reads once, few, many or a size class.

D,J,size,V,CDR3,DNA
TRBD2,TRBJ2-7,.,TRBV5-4,CASSREGYYEQYF,TGTGCCAGCAGCCGGGAGGGTTACTACGAGCAGTACTTC
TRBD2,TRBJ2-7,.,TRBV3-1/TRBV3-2,CASSPFGGRSYEQYF,TGTGCCAGCAGCCCCTTCGGGGGGAGAAGCTACGAGCAGTACTTC
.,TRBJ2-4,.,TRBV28,CASSLLNIQYF,TGTGCCAGCAGTTTGTTAAACATTCAGTACTTC
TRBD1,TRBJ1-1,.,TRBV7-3,CASSLTTGGTEAFF,TGTGCCAGCAGCTTAACTACAGGGGGCACTGAAGCTTTCTTT
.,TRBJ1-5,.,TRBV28,CASSYPYLIGNQPQHF,TGTGCCAGCAGTTATCCCTACTTGATTGGCAATCAGCCCCAGCATTTT
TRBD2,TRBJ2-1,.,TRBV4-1,CASSHPGLAGGPDYNEQFF,TGCGCCAGCAGCCACCCGGGACTAGCGGGAGGGCCCGACTACAATGAGCAGTTCTTC
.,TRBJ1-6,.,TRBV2,CASSDRVGRDNSPLHF,TGTGCCAGCAGTGATAGGGTTGGGCGCGATAATTCACCCCTCCACTTT
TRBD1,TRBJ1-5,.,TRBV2,CASTSGRGQGVAQHF,TGTGCCAGCACATCTGGAAGGGGACAGGGTGTCGCCCAGCATTTT
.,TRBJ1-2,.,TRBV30,CAWSTAYGYTF,TGTGCCTGGAGCACAGCTTATGGCTACACCTTC
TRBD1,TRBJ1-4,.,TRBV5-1,CASSKAGQGNEKLFF,TGCGCCAGCAGCAAAGCCGGACAGGGGAATGAAAAACTGTTTTTT
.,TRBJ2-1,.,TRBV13,CASSPPGSGPHEQFF,TGTGCCAGCAGTCCCCCGGGATCCGGGCCCCATGAGCAGTTCTTC
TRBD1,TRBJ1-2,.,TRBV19,CASSTPSRDRINYGYTF,TGTGCCAGTAGTACCCCGAGCCGGGACAGGATAAACTATGGCTACACCTTC
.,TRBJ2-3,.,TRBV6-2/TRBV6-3,CASSYPQAPQYF,TGTGCCAGCAGTTACCCCCAGGCCCCCCAGTATTTT
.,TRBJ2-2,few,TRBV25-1,CASSGGKWVNTGELFF,TGTGCCAGCAGTGGGGGGAAATGGGTTAACACCGGGGAGCTGTTTTTT
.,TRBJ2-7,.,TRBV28,CASSLFSRDKQYF,TGTGCCAGCAGTTTATTCTCCAGAGACAAGCAGTACTTC
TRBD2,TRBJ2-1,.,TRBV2,CASLSGMEQFF,TGTGCCAGCCTTAGCGGGATGGAGCAGTTCTTC
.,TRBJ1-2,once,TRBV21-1,CASSDDRSGYTF,TGTGCCAGCAGCGACGACAGAAGTGGCTACACCTTC